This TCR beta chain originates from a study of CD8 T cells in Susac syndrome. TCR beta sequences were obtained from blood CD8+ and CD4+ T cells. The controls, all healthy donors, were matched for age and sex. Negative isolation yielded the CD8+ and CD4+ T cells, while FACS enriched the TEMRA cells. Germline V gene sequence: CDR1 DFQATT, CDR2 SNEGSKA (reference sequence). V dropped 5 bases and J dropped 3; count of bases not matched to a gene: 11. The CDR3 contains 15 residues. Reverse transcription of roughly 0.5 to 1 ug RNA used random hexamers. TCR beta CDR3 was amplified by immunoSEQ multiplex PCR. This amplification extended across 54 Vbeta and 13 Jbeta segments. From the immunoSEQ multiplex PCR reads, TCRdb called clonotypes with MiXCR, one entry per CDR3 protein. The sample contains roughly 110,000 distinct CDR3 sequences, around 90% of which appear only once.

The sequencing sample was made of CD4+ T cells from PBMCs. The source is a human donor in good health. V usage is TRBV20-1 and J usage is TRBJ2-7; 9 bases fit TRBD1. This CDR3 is CSASRGTGTFYEQYF. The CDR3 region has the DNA TGCAGTGCTTCCCGTGGGACAGGGACATTCTACGAGCAGTACTTC.